This entry features one T cell receptor (beta chain) sequence. Its antigen is unidentified. The repertoire was sequenced with immunoSEQ multiplex PCR; TCRdb's copy has only in-frame clones and lacks some. The table includes some 2,400,000 clones, roughly 95% detected once. Deletions cut 8 bases from V and 5 bases from J, with 15 bases between. Germline V lookup: CDR1 MDHEN, CDR2 SYDVKM. The CDR3 is 13 amino acids. These data come from a study of shared clonotypes between healthy human individuals. Overall study findings and caveats: Estimated richness values were generally larger in naive subsets than in memory subsets.

Adult donors, all healthy and HIV-negative, had no recent acute infections or vaccinations. Naive CD45RA+ and memory CD45RA-negative subsets were split from CD4+ cells. V gene TRBV28 combines with J gene TRBJ1-2, with no clear D. The sequenced sample was naive CD4+ T cells sorted from blood. Subset defined: CD45RA+ positively selected. The TCR originated in a man between 18 and 35 years old in good health. The chain's CDR3 is CASGSLPTYGYTF. The CDR3 nucleotides are TGTGCCAGCGGGTCCCTGCCGACGTATGGCTACACCTTC.